The clone carrying this T cell receptor beta chain was counted between two and nine times. Its antigen is not identified. Per sample, extraction of total RNA gave at least 5 micrograms in every case. The data are from a study of blood T cells in healthy people across ages. Study results and caveats: When set beside aged donors, long-lived donors presented more naive CD4+ cells and higher diversity.

Next came a second PCR, run for 7 to 11 cycles, which used a sample-barcoded 5' primer along with a J-beta primer mix. There were at least 2.5 million CDR3-containing paired-end reads obtained from each sample. TCRdb analysed the 5' RACE reads with MiXCR anew, one entry per CDR3 protein. Of about 760,000 distinct CDR3 sequences listed, 20% to 25% were seen once; the top ten hold around 9.2%. Germline CDR1 SQVTM, CDR2 ANQGSEA. V shed 0 bases and J 4 bases; nucleotides not matched to a gene: 9. The CDR3 sequence is 17 residues long. These same records also appear under a second study, on T cells of mothers and their children. Per that paper: The people who donated were a few healthy Caucasian mothers and their six children.

The clonotype was recovered from a boy between 10 and 17 years old in good health. The sample comprised blood. The rearrangement uses TRBV29-1 and TRBJ2-1, with 10 bases identical to TRBD2. In nucleotides, the CDR3 is TGCAGCGTTGAAGATCTCACTAGCGGGACTACATACAATGAGCAGTTCTTC. Translated, it gives CSVEDLTSGTTYNEQFF.